This T cell receptor (beta chain) appears in the sequencing data of a study of shared clonotypes between healthy human individuals. V lost 4 bases and J 12 bases, leaving 14 bases between the germline ends. CDR3 length equals 12 residues. Per the germline V gene, CDR1 is SGHRS and CDR2 is YFSETQ. With regard to this clone: The antigen is undetermined.

Overall study findings and caveats: Compared with clonotypes that all four donors shared, non-shared clonotypes had lower generation probabilities.

Clones were sequenced by immunoSEQ multiplex PCR, and TCRdb holds only the in-frame ones, with some missing. The sample records some 630,000 clones, roughly 70% being singletons. The sequencing input was memory CD4+ T cells sorted from blood. The sample's subset: CD45RA-negative fraction. The chain recombines TRBV5-1 with TRBJ2-1, with a possible D match to TRBD1 (6 bases). This clonotype originated in a woman aged 25-40 years in good health. The CDR3 here is CASSTGQMGQFF. The CDR3 DNA follows: TGCGCCAGCAGCACCGGACAGATGGGGCAGTTCTTC.